This T cell receptor (beta chain) derives from a study of regulatory T cells in long-lasting Graves disease. Study as a whole: In persistent Graves' disease, antithyroid drugs had been taken for over 5 years and TSH receptor antibodies stayed positive.

Study-wide results and caveats: There were preferences for TRBV28, TRBJ1-2 and TRBJ2-5 in persistent disease. Those with persistent disease had in common more public clonotypes (around 2,700) than new patients (roughly 1,000). Less diverse TCR repertoires were seen in persistent Graves' patients than in newly diagnosed ones.

Per germline, CDR1 PRHDT and CDR2 FYEKMQ (reference sequence). This CDR3 contains 13 residues. Trimming removed 6 bases at V and 3 bases at J, with 11 bases between. Libraries of TCR beta came from iRepertoire HTBI primers plus Arm-PCR of CDR3 regions. A single record per CDR3 protein comes from TCRdb applying MiXCR to the multiplex PCR reads. The sample records about 290,000 distinct CDR3 sequences, more than 20% being singletons. Time point noted: persistent/refractory GD, antithyroid drugs over 5 years with positive TRAb. The TCR library was made from RNA extracted from PBMCs. This clonotype was recorded many times. What it binds is not known.

The starting material was peripheral blood mononuclear cells (PBMCs), obtained when the disease was refractory, from a patient treated with antithyroid drugs. The TCR sequence derives from a female donor with Graves disease. The chain employs TRBV13 and TRBJ1-2; D gene ambiguous. This CDR3 is CASSLGRDYGYTF. CDR3 coding DNA: TGTGCCAGCAGTCTAGGGCGCGACTATGGCTACACCTTC.